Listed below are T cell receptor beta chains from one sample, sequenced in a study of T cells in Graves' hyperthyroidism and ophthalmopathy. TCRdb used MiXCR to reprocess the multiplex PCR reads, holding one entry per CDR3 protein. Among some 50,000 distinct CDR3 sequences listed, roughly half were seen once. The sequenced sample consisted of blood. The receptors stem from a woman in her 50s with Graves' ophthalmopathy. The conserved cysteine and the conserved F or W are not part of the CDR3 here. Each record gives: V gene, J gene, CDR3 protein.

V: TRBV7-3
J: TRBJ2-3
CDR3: ASSLFGGASTDTQY

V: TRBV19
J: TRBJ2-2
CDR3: ASRPQPNTGELF

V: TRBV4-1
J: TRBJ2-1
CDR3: ASSQGNGEQF

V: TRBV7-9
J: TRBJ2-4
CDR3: ASSLDGTVNIQY

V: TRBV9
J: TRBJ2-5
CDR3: ASSVEWGSQETQY

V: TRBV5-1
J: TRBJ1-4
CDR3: ASRTGGGEKLF

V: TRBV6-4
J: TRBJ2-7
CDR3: ASSDSPGGYEQY

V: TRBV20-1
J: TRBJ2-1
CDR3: SAREGTSGRSYNEQF

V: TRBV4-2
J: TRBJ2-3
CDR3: ASSQALGEEPGDTQY

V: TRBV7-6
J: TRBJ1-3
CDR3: ASSCSIY

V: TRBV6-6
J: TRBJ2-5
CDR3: ASSYLPGQATTNHQETQY

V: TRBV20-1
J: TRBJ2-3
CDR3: SAAGGNTGGGSTDTQY

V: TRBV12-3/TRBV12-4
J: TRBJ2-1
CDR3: ASSLQQYNEQF

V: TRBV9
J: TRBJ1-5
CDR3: ASSVAGTENQPQH

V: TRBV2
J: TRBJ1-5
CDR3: ASSATGTGDNQPQH

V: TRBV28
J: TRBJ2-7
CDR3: ASTSGVIEQY

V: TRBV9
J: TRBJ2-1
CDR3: ASSPRDNTGNEQF

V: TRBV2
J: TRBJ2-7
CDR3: ASSARTSGSLSSEQY

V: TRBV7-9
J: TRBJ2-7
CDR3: ASSPRDRAGYEQY

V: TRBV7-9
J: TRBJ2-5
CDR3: ASSLDSRGRETQY

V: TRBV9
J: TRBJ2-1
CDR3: ASSVETESNEQF

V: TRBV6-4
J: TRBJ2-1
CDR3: ASSSLAGGRNEQF

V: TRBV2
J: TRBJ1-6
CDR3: ASSDAVYNSPLH

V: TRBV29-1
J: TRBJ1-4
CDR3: SVAGTGGNEKLF

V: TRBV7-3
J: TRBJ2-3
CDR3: ASSLTGGAADTQY

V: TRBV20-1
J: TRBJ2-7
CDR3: SAKGTSGSYERY

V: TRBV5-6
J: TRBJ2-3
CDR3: ASSSEGRGGGTQY

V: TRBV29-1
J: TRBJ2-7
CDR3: SLDRSYEQY

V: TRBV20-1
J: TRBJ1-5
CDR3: SARDYRIGQETQH

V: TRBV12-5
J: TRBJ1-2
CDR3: ASGLVLGSLGGYT

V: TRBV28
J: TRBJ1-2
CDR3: ASSRGGSSSGYT

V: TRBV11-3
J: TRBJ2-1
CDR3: ASSTTGTGVSEQF

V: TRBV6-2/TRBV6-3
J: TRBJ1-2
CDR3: ASRRDGSYGYT

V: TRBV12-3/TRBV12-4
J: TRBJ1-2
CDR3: ASSSTQGAANYGYT

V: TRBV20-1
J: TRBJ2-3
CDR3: SARDESADTQY

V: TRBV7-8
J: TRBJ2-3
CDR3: ASTPGLAADTQY

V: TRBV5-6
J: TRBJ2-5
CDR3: AGSLGPPGQGGETQY

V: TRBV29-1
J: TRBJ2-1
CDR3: SVGVSGRYRGFTVF

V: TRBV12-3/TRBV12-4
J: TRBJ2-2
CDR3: ASSSGELF

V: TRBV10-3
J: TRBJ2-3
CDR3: AIRPRDRGADTQY

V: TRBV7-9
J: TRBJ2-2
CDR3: ASSLIGEGFTGELF

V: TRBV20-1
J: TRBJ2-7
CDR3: SARPTGLAGGLHEQY

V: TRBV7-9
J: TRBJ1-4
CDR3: ASSSGTEGEKLF

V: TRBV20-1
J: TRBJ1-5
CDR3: SASRGGTMGAQH

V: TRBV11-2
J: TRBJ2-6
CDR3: ASSQVRGRGGANVLT

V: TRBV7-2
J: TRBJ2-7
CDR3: ASSSPGHGVYEQY

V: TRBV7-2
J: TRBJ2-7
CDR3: ACTSAGQGSYEQY

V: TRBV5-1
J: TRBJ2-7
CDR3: ASGASGGAYSYEQY

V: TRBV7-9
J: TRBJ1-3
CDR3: ATITAPVGTGNTIY

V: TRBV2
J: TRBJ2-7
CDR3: ASSFSRDSGGYEQY

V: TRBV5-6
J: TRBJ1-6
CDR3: ASSWGDGPGDSPLH

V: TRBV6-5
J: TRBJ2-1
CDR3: ASSYSEGVRGYNEQF